This TCR beta chain emerged from a study of PD-1 blockade in classical Hodgkin lymphoma. Germline assignment: CDR1 SNHLY and CDR2 FYNNEI. This CDR3 spans 15 amino acids. V gave up 7 bases and J gave up 4 bases, with 17 bases separating them. Stated time point: newly diagnosed, previously untreated cHL patient sample. CD4+ T cells were purified from thawed PBMCs by negative selection. This table comes from immunoSEQ multiplex PCR, and its TCRdb copy is limited to in-frame clones, with some not included. The table has 20,000 to 25,000 clones, over 90% seen once. The chain employs TRBV2 and TRBJ2-1; D call uncertain. Sequenced material: CD4+ T cells from blood. The sequence was collected from a human donor with classical Hodgkin lymphoma. CDR3 sequence reads: CASIRKARPYNEQFF. The CDR3 DNA sequence: TGTGCCAGCATAAGAAAAGCCCGACCTTACAATGAGCAGTTCTTC.